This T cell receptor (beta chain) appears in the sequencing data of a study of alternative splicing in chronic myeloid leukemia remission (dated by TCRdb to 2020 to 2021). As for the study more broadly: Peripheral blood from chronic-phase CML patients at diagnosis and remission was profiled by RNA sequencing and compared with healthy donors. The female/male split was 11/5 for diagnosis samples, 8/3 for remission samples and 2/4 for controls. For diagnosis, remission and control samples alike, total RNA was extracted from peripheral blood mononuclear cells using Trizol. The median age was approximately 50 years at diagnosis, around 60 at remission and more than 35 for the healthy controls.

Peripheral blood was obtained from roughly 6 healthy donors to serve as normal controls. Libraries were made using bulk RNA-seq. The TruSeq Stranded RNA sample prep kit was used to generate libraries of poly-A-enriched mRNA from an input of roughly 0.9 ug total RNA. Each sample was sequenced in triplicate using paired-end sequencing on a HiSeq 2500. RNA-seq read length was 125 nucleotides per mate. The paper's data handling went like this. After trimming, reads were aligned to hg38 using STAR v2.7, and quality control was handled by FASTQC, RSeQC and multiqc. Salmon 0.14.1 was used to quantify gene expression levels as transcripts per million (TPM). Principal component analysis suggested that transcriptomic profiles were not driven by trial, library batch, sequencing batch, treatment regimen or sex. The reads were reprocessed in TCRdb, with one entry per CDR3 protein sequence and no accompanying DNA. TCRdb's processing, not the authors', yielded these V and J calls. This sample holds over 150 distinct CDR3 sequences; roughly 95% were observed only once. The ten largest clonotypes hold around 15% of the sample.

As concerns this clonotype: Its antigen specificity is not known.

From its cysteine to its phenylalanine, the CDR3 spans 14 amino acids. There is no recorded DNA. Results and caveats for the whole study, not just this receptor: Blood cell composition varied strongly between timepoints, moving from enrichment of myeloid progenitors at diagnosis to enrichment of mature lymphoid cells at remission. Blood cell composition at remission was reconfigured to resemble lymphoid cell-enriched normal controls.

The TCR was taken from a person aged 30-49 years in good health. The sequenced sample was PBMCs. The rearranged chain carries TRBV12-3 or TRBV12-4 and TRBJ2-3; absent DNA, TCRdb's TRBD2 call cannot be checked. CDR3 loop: CASFEGGATDTQYF.